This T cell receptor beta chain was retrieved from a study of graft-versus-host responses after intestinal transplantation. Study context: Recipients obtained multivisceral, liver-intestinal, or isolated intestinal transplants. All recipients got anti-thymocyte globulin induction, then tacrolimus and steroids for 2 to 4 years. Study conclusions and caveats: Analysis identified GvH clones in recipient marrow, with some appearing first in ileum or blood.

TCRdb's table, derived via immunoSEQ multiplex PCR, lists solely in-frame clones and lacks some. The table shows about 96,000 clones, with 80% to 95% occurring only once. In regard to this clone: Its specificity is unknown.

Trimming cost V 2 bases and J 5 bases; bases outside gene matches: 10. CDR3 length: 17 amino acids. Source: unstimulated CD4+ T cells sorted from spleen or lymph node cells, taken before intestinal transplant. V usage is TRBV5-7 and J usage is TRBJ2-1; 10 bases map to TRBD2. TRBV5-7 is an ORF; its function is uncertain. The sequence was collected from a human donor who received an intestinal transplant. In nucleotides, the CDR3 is TGTGCCAGCAGCTTACAAGCGGGGGGGCTTCCGAACAATGAGCAGTTCTTC. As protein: CASSLQAGGLPNNEQFF.